The 5 T cell receptor beta chains in this list originate from one sample, sequenced in a study of blood T cell repertoires in COVID-19. Only in-frame clones appear in the TCRdb table, and some are missing; sequencing was by immunoSEQ multiplex PCR. The sample includes more than 250,000 clones, around 88% of them seen just once. Sample: peripheral blood. The origin of the receptors is a woman in her 30s who had recovered from COVID-19.

CDR3 residues: CASFRGTGLAEAFF. DNA of the CDR3: TGTGCCAGTTTCCGAGGTACAGGCTTAGCTGAAGCTTTCTTT. This chain uses TRBV19 with TRBJ1-1; weak D call: TRBD1 (5 bases). The CDR3 is made up of 14 amino acids. Trimming took off 8 bases at V and 6 bases at J, with 19 bases between the two ends. Per the germline V gene, CDR1 is LNHDA and CDR2 is SQIVND (reference sequence).

The V gene is TRBV11-2, the J gene TRBJ1-1, with D tentatively TRBD1 (5 bases). Germline V CDR1 and CDR2: SGHAT, FQNNGV. The CDR3 consists of 18 residues. V lost 3 bases and J lost 0, with 20 bases in between. CDR3 bases: TGTGCCAGCAGCTTTACGGAGGGGAGGGCTGTAATGAACACTGAAGCTTTCTTT. It specifies CASSFTEGRAVMNTEAFF.

The chain couples TRBV12-3 or TRBV12-4 to TRBJ2-7; 7 bases are a match to TRBD2. CDR3 length: 13 amino acids. V lost 2 bases to trimming and J lost 12 bases; unmatched junction nucleotides: 10. CDR3 in amino acids: CASSLRDYGILYF. CDR3 nucleotides: TGTGCCAGCAGTTTAAGGGACTATGGGATTCTGTACTTC.

V usage is TRBV6-5 and J usage is TRBJ1-1; TRBD1 might be the D (6 bases). CDR3 size: 13 residues. Deletions cut 6 bases from V and 4 bases from J, with 12 bases between. Per the germline V gene, CDR1 is MNHEY and CDR2 is SVGAGI. CDR3 DNA sequence: TGTGCCAGCAGCTCTAGGGGGAGCACTGAAGCTTTCTTT. Its protein product is CASSSRGSTEAFF.

This clone was detected only a few times. This sequence joins TRBV6-5 and TRBJ1-4; no reliable D call. This CDR3 contains 15 residues. Per the germline V gene, CDR1 is MNHEY and CDR2 is SVGAGI. V lost 2 bases to trimming and J lost 5 bases, with 12 bases between them. This CDR3 reads CASSYIGQVNEKLFF. CDR3 nucleotides: TGTGCCAGCAGTTACATAGGTCAGGTGAATGAAAAACTGTTTTTT.